The present entry profiles one TCR beta chain with its context. The antigen is undetermined. This specimen comes from a study of beta chain features in type 1 diabetes. Regarding the study as a whole: Across all four CD4+ subsets, people with type 1 diabetes showed modestly shorter TCRB CDR3s.

Using CD45RO/CCR7/CD25/CD127/CD95/CD27, CD4+ naive, central memory, regulatory and stem cell-like memory cells were sorted. Since all of the isolated RNA was reverse transcribed, expressed TCRB transcripts were what got sequenced. TCRdb's table, derived via immunoSEQ multiplex PCR, lists solely in-frame clones and lacks some. Among some 350,000 clones, over 8.5% were seen once, and the ten largest hold about 0.6%. Germline CDR1 reads SGHVS; CDR2 reads FQNEAQ. Trimming pared 2 bases from V and 1 base from J, leaving 9 bases between. This CDR3 region has 14 residues. J is TRBJ2-7 and V is TRBV7-8; no clear D gene. Sequencing was carried out using central memory CD4+ T cells from blood. This clonotype originated in a man between 25 and 39 years old with type 1 diabetes. CDR3 sequence: CASSLSSSSYEQYF. In DNA form, the CDR3 reads TGTGCCAGCAGCTTATCATCCAGTTCCTACGAGCAGTACTTC.